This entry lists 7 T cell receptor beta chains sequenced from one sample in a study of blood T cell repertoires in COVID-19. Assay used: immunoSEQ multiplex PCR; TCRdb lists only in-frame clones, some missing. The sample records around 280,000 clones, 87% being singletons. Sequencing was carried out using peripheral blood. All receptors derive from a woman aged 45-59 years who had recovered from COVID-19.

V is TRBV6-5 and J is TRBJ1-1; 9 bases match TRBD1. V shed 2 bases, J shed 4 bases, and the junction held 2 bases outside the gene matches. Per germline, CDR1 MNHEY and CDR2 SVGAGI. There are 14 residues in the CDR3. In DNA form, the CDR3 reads TGTGCCAGCAGTTACCTGACAGGGGGCACTGAAGCTTTCTTT. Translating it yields CASSYLTGGTEAFF.

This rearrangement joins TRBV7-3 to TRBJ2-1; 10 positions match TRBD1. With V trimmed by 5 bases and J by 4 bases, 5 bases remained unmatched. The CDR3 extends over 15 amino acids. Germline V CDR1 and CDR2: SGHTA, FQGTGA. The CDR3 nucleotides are TGTGCCAGCAGCCTGCTGGGACAGGGGTACAATGAGCAGTTCTTC. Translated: CASSLLGQGYNEQFF.

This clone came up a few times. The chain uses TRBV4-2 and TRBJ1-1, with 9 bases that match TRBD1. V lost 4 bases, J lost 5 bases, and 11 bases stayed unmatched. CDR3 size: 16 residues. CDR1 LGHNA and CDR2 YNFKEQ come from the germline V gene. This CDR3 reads CASSPTDRGGGTEAFF. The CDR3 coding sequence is TGTGCCAGCAGCCCTACGGACAGGGGAGGAGGTACTGAAGCTTTCTTT.

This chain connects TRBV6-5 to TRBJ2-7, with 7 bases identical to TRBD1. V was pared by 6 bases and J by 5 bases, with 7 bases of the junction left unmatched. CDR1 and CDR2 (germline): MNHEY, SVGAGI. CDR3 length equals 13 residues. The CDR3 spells CASSPQGSNEQYF. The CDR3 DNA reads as TGTGCCAGCAGCCCACAGGGGTCCAACGAGCAGTACTTC.

CDR3 loop: CASSSVGQLGEQYF. CDR3 DNA: TGTGCCAGCAGCTCGGTGGGACAGTTAGGGGAGCAGTACTTC. The chain is built from TRBV13 and TRBJ2-7, with 7 nucleotides matching TRBD1. The germline V gene encodes CDR1 PRHDT and CDR2 FYEKMQ (reference sequence). The CDR3 contains 14 residues. V dropped 4 bases and J dropped 7; count of bases not matched to a gene: 10.

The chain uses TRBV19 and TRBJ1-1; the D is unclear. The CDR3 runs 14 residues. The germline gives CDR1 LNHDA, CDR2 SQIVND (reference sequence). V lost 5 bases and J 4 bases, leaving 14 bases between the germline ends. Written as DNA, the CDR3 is TGTGCCAGTAGTTGGAAGGGAGGAGGCACTGAAGCTTTCTTT. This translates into CASSWKGGGTEAFF.

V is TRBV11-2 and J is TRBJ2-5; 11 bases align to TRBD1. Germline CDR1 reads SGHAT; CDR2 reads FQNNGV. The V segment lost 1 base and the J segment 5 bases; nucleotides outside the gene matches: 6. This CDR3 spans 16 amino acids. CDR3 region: CASSLGTGGRAETQYF. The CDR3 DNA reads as TGTGCCAGCAGCTTAGGGACAGGGGGCCGGGCGGAGACCCAGTACTTC. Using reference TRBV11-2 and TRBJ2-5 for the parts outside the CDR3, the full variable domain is EAGVAQSPRYKIIEKRQSVAFWCNPISGHATLYWYQQILGQGPKLLIQFQNNGVVDDSQLPKDRFSAERLKGVDSTLKIQPAKLEDSAVYLCASSLGTGGRAETQYFGPGTRLLVL.